A single sample is the source of the 9 T cell receptor beta chains below, sequenced in a study of OX40 agonist ivuxolimab in advanced cancers. Using immunoSEQ multiplex PCR, the repertoire was profiled, and TCRdb retains in-frame clones only, with some absent. This table holds tens of thousands of clones, roughly nine tenths found once. Sequencing was performed on CD4+ or CD8+ T cells sorted from blood, taken in a trial of the OX40 agonist ivuxolimab. Receptor source: an adult with an advanced solid tumor such as melanoma, head and neck, liver or kidney cancer.

The J gene is TRBJ2-7, the V gene TRBV19; TRBD2 agrees at 9 bases. The V gene end was trimmed by 4 bases and the J gene end by 2 bases; junction bases not matched to a gene: 6. This CDR3 has 15 residues. The germline gives CDR1 LNHDA, CDR2 SQIVND (reference sequence). CDR3: CASSKGLAGAYEQYF. The CDR3 DNA is TGTGCCAGTAGTAAAGGTTTAGCGGGGGCCTACGAGCAGTACTTC.

This clone appeared a single time. The chain recombines TRBV19 with TRBJ2-7, with 10 bases identical to TRBD2. Germline CDR1 is LNHDA and CDR2 is SQIVND (reference sequence). The CDR3 length is 16 residues. The ends lost 5 bases at V and 7 bases at J; junction bases unmatched: 14. In DNA form, the CDR3 reads TGTGCCAGTAGTCCCTGGACTAGCGGAAACAACGGGGAGCAGTACTTC. Its translation: CASSPWTSGNNGEQYF. The full variable domain, with the rest looked up from reference TRBV19 and TRBJ2-7, is DGGITQSPKYLFRKEGQNVTLSCEQNLNHDAMYWYRQDPGQGLRLIYYSQIVNDFQKGDIAEGYSVSREKKESFPLTVTSAQKNPTAFYLCASSPWTSGNNGEQYFGPGTRLTVT.

The genes are TRBV6-6 and TRBJ2-7; 7 positions agree with TRBD1. Germline V gene data show CDR1 as MNHNY and CDR2 as SVGAGI (reference sequence). Losses at the gene ends were 7 bases for V and 3 bases for J; bases not matched to a gene: 3. The CDR3 is 12 residues long. The CDR3, as DNA: TGTGCCAGCACGACAGGGTTCTACGAGCAGTACTTC. As protein: CASTTGFYEQYF.

This clone turned up a few times. The rearrangement links TRBV30 to TRBJ1-5; maybe TRBD1 (5 bases). This CDR3 spans 13 amino acids. The germline V gene encodes CDR1 GTSNPN and CDR2 SVGIG (reference sequence). Trimming shortened V by 5 bases and J by 6 bases, and 14 bases separated the two germline ends. CDR3 DNA sequence: TGTGCCTGGTCCAGGGTGGCGGGTCAGCCCCAGCATTTT. It is translated as CAWSRVAGQPQHF.

The rearrangement uses TRBV7-3 and TRBJ2-1, with 8 bases that match TRBD2. Looked up from germline, CDR1 is SGHTA and CDR2 is FQGTGA. J was trimmed by 5 bases and V by 6 bases; bases with no gene match: 9. This CDR3 is built from 15 residues. The CDR3 loop reads CASRSQREHDNEQFF. In DNA, the CDR3 is TGTGCCAGCAGGTCCCAGCGGGAGCATGACAATGAGCAGTTCTTC.

V usage is TRBV5-4 and J usage is TRBJ2-2, with D hard to call. The CDR3 totals 13 residues. Deletions cut 3 bases from V and 4 bases from J, with 7 bases between. The germline CDR1 and CDR2 sequences are SGHNT and YYREEE (reference sequence). CDR3 sequence reads: CASSWVSTGELFF. The CDR3 DNA follows: TGTGCCAGCAGCTGGGTGTCCACCGGGGAGCTGTTTTTT.

The chain recombines TRBV2 with TRBJ2-7; D is tentatively TRBD1 or TRBD2 (6 bases each). CDR3 length: 14 residues. Germline V CDR1 and CDR2: SNHLY, FYNNEI. V was cut by 7 bases and J by 2 bases, with 15 bases left in between. The DNA for the CDR3 is TGTGCCAGCAACCAGGGGACTCTACCCTACGAGCAGTACTTC. Encoded protein: CASNQGTLPYEQYF.

The chain has TRBV28 and TRBJ2-7; D possibly corresponds to TRBD2 (6 bases). V lost 6 bases and J lost 0, with 15 bases in between. The CDR3 contains 15 residues. Germline CDR1 MDHEN, CDR2 SYDVKM. The CDR3 DNA follows: TGTGCCAGCAGGGACCGGACTATAAGCTCCTACGAGCAGTACTTC. Amino acids: CASRDRTISSYEQYF.

The CDR3 sequence: CASSEGYSGTGELFF. As DNA, the CDR3 is TGTGCCAGCAGTGAAGGGTATAGCGGCACCGGGGAGCTGTTTTTT. The rearrangement links TRBV6-4 to TRBJ2-2; perhaps TRBD2 as D (6 bases). Germline CDR1 MRHNA, CDR2 SNTAGT. V was trimmed by 3 bases and J by 4 bases, leaving 12 bases between them. There are 15 residues in the CDR3.